Each of the 8 T cell receptor beta chains below was sequenced from the same sample in a study of T-cell reconstitution after alpha-beta-depleted transplantation in children. Preparation of the TCRbeta library used unique molecular identifiers. TCRdb independently ran MiXCR on the PCR reads; one entry per CDR3 protein. In the table there are 700,000 to 950,000 distinct CDR3 sequences, roughly 16% of which are singletons. The sample here was PBMCs, mostly from graft donor cells, taken 360 days after TCRalphabeta/CD19-depleted stem cell transplant. These receptors all come from a male patient younger than 18 who had a stem cell transplant for acute lymphoblastic leukemia, so the T cells may come from the graft donor.

This clonotype was counted at least ten times. The J gene is TRBJ1-2, the V gene TRBV6-5, with D possibly being TRBD1 (6 bases). The V end was cut by 1 base, the J end by 1 base, with 10 bases between. The CDR3 is made up of 15 amino acids. Germline CDR1 and CDR2: MNHEY and SVGAGI. The CDR3 region is CASSYWGGSNYGYTF. CDR3 bases: TGTGCCAGCAGTTACTGGGGGGGCAGTAACTATGGCTACACCTTC.

Only a few counts were recorded for this clonotype. The CDR3 is CASSLTQTKETQYF. The DNA for the CDR3 is TGCGCCAGCAGCCTGACGCAGACTAAAGAGACCCAGTACTTC. This chain links TRBV4-1 with TRBJ2-5; perhaps TRBD2 as D (5 bases). This CDR3 is built from 14 residues. Trimming took off 4 bases at V and 3 bases at J, with 12 bases between the two ends. Germline assignment: CDR1 MGHRA and CDR2 YSYEKL.

The chain employs TRBV20-1 and TRBJ2-1; the match to TRBD2 covers 7 bases. Germline V gene sequence: CDR1 DFQATT, CDR2 SNEGSKA (reference sequence). V lost 7 bases to trimming and J lost 5 bases; unmatched junction nucleotides: 8. The CDR3 has 13 residues. CDR3 in DNA: TGCAGTGATAGGGGCCTAGCGGACAATGAGCAGTTCTTC. Protein sequence: CSDRGLADNEQFF.

This clonotype was recorded a few times. The CDR3 spells CASSTNPSTSGYNEQFF. As DNA, the CDR3 is TGTGCCAGCAGCACAAATCCCTCGACTAGCGGGTACAATGAGCAGTTCTTC. The chain recombines TRBV11-2 with TRBJ2-1; 10 bases are a match to TRBD2. This CDR3 has 17 residues. Trimming took 5 bases from V and 4 from J; bases not matched to a gene: 11. CDR1 and CDR2 from the germline V gene are SGHAT and FQNNGV.

This clonotype has more than one count but fewer than ten. The chain recombines TRBV19 with TRBJ2-7; tentatively, D is TRBD1 or TRBD2 (5 bases each). CDR1 and CDR2 from the germline V gene are LNHDA and SQIVND (reference sequence). Trimming pared 5 bases from V and 1 base from J, leaving 12 bases between. The CDR3 covers 14 residues. The CDR3 DNA reads TGTGCCAGTAGTTGGTCAGAGGGGTCCTACGAGCAGTACTTC. Residues: CASSWSEGSYEQYF. Complete variable domain (other parts from reference TRBV19 and TRBJ2-7): DGGITQSPKYLFRKEGQNVTLSCEQNLNHDAMYWYRQDPGQGLRLIYYSQIVNDFQKGDIAEGYSVSREKKESFPLTVTSAQKNPTAFYLCASSWSEGSYEQYFGPGTRLTVT.

In its sample, this clonotype was seen a few times. The chain has TRBV5-1 and TRBJ1-1; 7 nucleotides match TRBD1. CDR1 is SGHRS, CDR2 YFSETQ, per germline. This CDR3 has 19 residues. With V trimmed by 2 bases and J by 1 base, 17 bases remained unmatched. CDR3 DNA: TGCGCCAGCAGCTTTTCCCGACAGGGTCCCAGAGGGGAGAACACTGAAGCTTTCTTT. Its protein product is CASSFSRQGPRGENTEAFF.

CDR3 bases: TGCGCCAGCTATCGGGGTGGCCCCTACAATGAGCAGTTCTTC. Its translation: CASYRGGPYNEQFF. This chain joins TRBV5-1 and TRBJ2-1; a possible D gene is TRBD2 (5 bases). Germline V lookup: CDR1 SGHRS, CDR2 YFSETQ. V dropped 7 bases and J dropped 2 bases, with 13 bases sitting between them. This CDR3 has 14 amino acids.

In its sample, this clonotype was seen many times. The V and J genes are TRBV12-3 or TRBV12-4 and TRBJ2-4; 7 nucleotides agree with TRBD2. This CDR3 contains 17 residues. Trimming took 5 bases from V and 0 from J; bases not matched to a gene: 10. In nucleotides, the CDR3 is TGTGCCAGCAGTCCCAGGGCGGGGGAACTAGCCAAAAACATTCAGTACTTC. It yields the protein CASSPRAGELAKNIQYF.